The rows below give T cell receptor beta chains drawn from one sample of a study of blood T cell repertoires in COVID-19. The protocol was immunoSEQ multiplex PCR, while the TCRdb copy is restricted to in-frame clones and leaves out a portion. This sample yields about 220,000 clones, of which over 65% are seen a single time; under 3.5% belongs to the top ten. The sequenced sample was PBMCs or T cells enriched from blood (not recorded which). Every receptor here comes from a woman aged 60-75 years who had recovered from COVID-19. Each CDR3 is given with its conserved first and last residue. The D gene is left open where the match is weak. Size is omitted from some rows. Given values are once, few, many or a class for expanded clones.

cdr3_aa: CASSSRGDSSPLHF
cdr3_nt: TGTGCCAGCAGTTCCAGGGGCGACTCTTCACCCCTCCACTTT
v_call: TRBV27
j_call: TRBJ1-6
d_call: -
clone_size: -

cdr3_aa: CASSLGHFQETQYF
cdr3_nt: TGTGCCAGCAGCTTAGGTCATTTCCAAGAGACCCAGTACTTC
v_call: TRBV11-1
j_call: TRBJ2-5
d_call: -
clone_size: -

cdr3_aa: CASSSWTGPYTDTQYF
cdr3_nt: TGTGCCAGCAGCTCCTGGACAGGGCCCTACACAGATACGCAGTATTTT
v_call: TRBV9
j_call: TRBJ2-3
d_call: TRBD1
clone_size: -

cdr3_aa: CASSPPTGSEQYF
cdr3_nt: TGTGCCAGCTCACCACCTACAGGGAGCGAGCAGTACTTC
v_call: TRBV18
j_call: TRBJ2-7
d_call: -
clone_size: -

cdr3_aa: CASSRQGAVYEQYF
cdr3_nt: TGTGCCAGCAGTCGACAGGGGGCGGTATACGAGCAGTACTTC
v_call: TRBV27
j_call: TRBJ2-7
d_call: TRBD1
clone_size: -

cdr3_aa: CASSIARGDGYTF
cdr3_nt: TGTGCCAGTAGTATTGCCAGGGGGGATGGCTACACCTTC
v_call: TRBV19
j_call: TRBJ1-2
d_call: TRBD1
clone_size: -

cdr3_aa: CATRTGDFQPQHF
cdr3_nt: TGTGCCACTCGGACAGGGGATTTTCAGCCCCAGCATTTT
v_call: TRBV2
j_call: TRBJ1-5
d_call: TRBD1
clone_size: -

cdr3_aa: CASSPGFSEAFF
cdr3_nt: TGTGCCAGCAGCCCAGGGTTTTCTGAAGCTTTCTTT
v_call: TRBV6-5
j_call: TRBJ1-1
d_call: -
clone_size: many

cdr3_aa: CASSSRDRGDNEQFF
cdr3_nt: TGTGCCAGCAGTTCCCGGGACAGGGGCGACAATGAGCAGTTCTTC
v_call: TRBV27
j_call: TRBJ2-1
d_call: TRBD1
clone_size: -

cdr3_aa: CASSLRAGEETQYF
cdr3_nt: TGTGCCAGCAGCTTAAGGGCGGGAGAAGAGACCCAGTACTTC
v_call: TRBV7-3
j_call: TRBJ2-5
d_call: TRBD2
clone_size: -

cdr3_aa: CATSRQGSGNTIYF
cdr3_nt: TGTGCCACCAGCAGACAGGGTAGTGGAAACACCATATATTTT
v_call: TRBV15
j_call: TRBJ1-3
d_call: -
clone_size: once

cdr3_aa: CASRLVWAKGTNQPQHF
cdr3_nt: -
v_call: TRBV12-2
j_call: TRBJ1-5
d_call: -
clone_size: -

cdr3_aa: CASSLVVGGSNQPQHF
cdr3_nt: TGTGCCAGCAGCTTAGTGGTGGGAGGTAGCAATCAGCCCCAGCATTTT
v_call: TRBV7-9
j_call: TRBJ1-5
d_call: -
clone_size: -

cdr3_aa: CASSWLAGGPGTDTQYF
cdr3_nt: TGTGCCAGCAGCTGGCTAGCGGGGGGGCCGGGCACAGATACGCAGTATTTT
v_call: TRBV5-4
j_call: TRBJ2-3
d_call: TRBD2
clone_size: -

cdr3_aa: CASSIKGHRYGYTF
cdr3_nt: TGTGCCAGTAGTATTAAGGGGCATCGGTATGGCTACACCTTC
v_call: TRBV19
j_call: TRBJ1-2
d_call: -
clone_size: -

cdr3_aa: CASSLLPGQGGGYTF
cdr3_nt: TGCGCCAGCAGCTTGCTCCCGGGACAGGGGGGAGGCTACACCTTC
v_call: TRBV5-1
j_call: TRBJ1-2
d_call: TRBD1
clone_size: -

cdr3_aa: CAWSTHRNTEAFF
cdr3_nt: TGTGCCTGGAGTACCCACAGAAACACTGAAGCTTTCTTT
v_call: TRBV30
j_call: TRBJ1-1
d_call: -
clone_size: -

cdr3_aa: CASSPRGGGAVTEAFF
cdr3_nt: TGTGCCAGCAGCCCCCGAGGAGGGGGGGCGGTCACTGAAGCTTTCTTT
v_call: TRBV11-3
j_call: TRBJ1-1
d_call: -
clone_size: -

cdr3_aa: CASSSEQGPNEKLFF
cdr3_nt: TGTGCCAGCTCATCGGAACAGGGGCCTAATGAAAAACTGTTTTTT
v_call: TRBV18
j_call: TRBJ1-4
d_call: TRBD1
clone_size: -

cdr3_aa: CASSTAGSSYEQYF
cdr3_nt: TGTGCCAGCAGCACAGCCGGGAGCTCCTACGAGCAGTACTTC
v_call: TRBV5-5
j_call: TRBJ2-7
d_call: -
clone_size: -

cdr3_aa: CASSFSRQDNEKLFF
cdr3_nt: TGTGCCAGCAGCTTTTCCCGACAGGATAACGAAAAACTGTTTTTT
v_call: TRBV9
j_call: TRBJ1-4
d_call: -
clone_size: -

cdr3_aa: CASSFRVNTEAFF
cdr3_nt: TGTGCCAGCAGCTTCAGGGTGAACACTGAAGCTTTCTTT
v_call: TRBV7-2
j_call: TRBJ1-1
d_call: -
clone_size: -

cdr3_aa: CASRTGTENSPLHF
cdr3_nt: TGTGCTAGTAGGACCGGGACAGAAAATTCACCCCTCCACTTT
v_call: TRBV12-5
j_call: TRBJ1-6
d_call: TRBD1
clone_size: -

cdr3_aa: CASSPKGASLNYGYTF
cdr3_nt: TGTGCCAGCTCCCCGAAGGGGGCCTCGCTTAACTATGGCTACACCTTC
v_call: TRBV18
j_call: TRBJ1-2
d_call: TRBD1
clone_size: -

cdr3_aa: CASSSGTGSYNEQFF
cdr3_nt: TGTGCCAGCAGCTCCGGGACAGGTAGCTACAATGAGCAGTTCTTC
v_call: TRBV7-6
j_call: TRBJ2-1
d_call: TRBD1
clone_size: once

cdr3_aa: CASGGQNYGYTF
cdr3_nt: TGCGCCAGCGGCGGACAGAACTATGGCTACACCTTC
v_call: TRBV5-1
j_call: TRBJ1-2
d_call: -
clone_size: once

cdr3_aa: CASSSLAGLNTGELFF
cdr3_nt: TGTGCCAGCAGTTCTCTAGCTGGCCTTAACACCGGGGAGCTGTTTTTT
v_call: TRBV6-2/TRBV6-3
j_call: TRBJ2-2
d_call: -
clone_size: -

cdr3_aa: CSVGVQGGNYGYTF
cdr3_nt: TGCAGCGTTGGCGTACAGGGGGGAAACTATGGCTACACCTTC
v_call: TRBV29-1
j_call: TRBJ1-2
d_call: TRBD1
clone_size: -

cdr3_aa: CASSLASPSYGYTF
cdr3_nt: TGTGCCAGCAGCTTAGCGAGTCCGAGCTATGGCTACACCTTC
v_call: TRBV7-8
j_call: TRBJ1-2
d_call: -
clone_size: -

cdr3_aa: CASKTSDTLVNYGYTF
cdr3_nt: TGTGCCAGTAAAACCTCGGACACCCTAGTTAACTATGGCTACACCTTC
v_call: TRBV19
j_call: TRBJ1-2
d_call: -
clone_size: -

cdr3_aa: CASRSPGQAHGYTF
cdr3_nt: TGTGCCAGTAGGTCTCCGGGACAGGCCCATGGCTACACCTTC
v_call: TRBV19
j_call: TRBJ1-2
d_call: TRBD1
clone_size: -

cdr3_aa: CASSQDMYTEAFF
cdr3_nt: TGCGCCAGCAGCCAGGACATGTACACTGAAGCTTTCTTT
v_call: TRBV4-1
j_call: TRBJ1-1
d_call: -
clone_size: few

cdr3_aa: CASSATGFGNTEAFF
cdr3_nt: TGTGCCAGCAGTGCGACAGGGTTTGGGAACACTGAAGCTTTCTTT
v_call: TRBV2
j_call: TRBJ1-1
d_call: TRBD1
clone_size: -

cdr3_aa: CASSADTGGYGYTF
cdr3_nt: TGTGCCAGCAGCGCAGACACAGGGGGCTATGGCTACACCTTC
v_call: TRBV5-8
j_call: TRBJ1-2
d_call: TRBD1
clone_size: -

cdr3_aa: CASSLGSGRGNSPLHF
cdr3_nt: TGTGCCAGCAGCTTGGGGTCTGGACGGGGAAATTCACCCCTCCACTTT
v_call: TRBV5-6
j_call: TRBJ1-6
d_call: -
clone_size: -